Shown below are 13 T cell receptor beta chains from a single sample sequenced in a study of blood T cell repertoires in COVID-19. The table came from immunoSEQ multiplex PCR; TCRdb's copy has only in-frame clones and leaves some out. The table includes about 200,000 clones, about 83% detected once. The sequenced sample consisted of PBMCs or T cells enriched from blood (not recorded which). The receptors were gathered from a woman between 50 and 59 years old who had been exposed to COVID-19.

The chain recombines TRBV9 with TRBJ2-4; 7 nucleotides match TRBD2. The CDR3 is 14 residues long. Germline lookup yields CDR1 SGDLS and CDR2 YYNGEE. Unmatched junction bases numbered 9, after V lost 4 bases and J lost 8 bases. This CDR3 reads CASSPEMGGHIQYF. As DNA, the CDR3 is TGTGCCAGCAGCCCAGAAATGGGAGGGCACATTCAGTACTTC.

The chain links TRBV6-2 or TRBV6-3 to TRBJ2-7; TRBD1 is a possible D gene (5 bases). Trimming shortened V by 5 bases and J by 2 bases, and 10 bases separated the two germline ends. There are 13 residues in the CDR3. CDR1 and CDR2 from the germline V gene are MNHEY and SVGEGT. CDR3 bases: TGTGCCAGCAGTCGACGACAGCCCTACGAGCAGTACTTC. The encoded protein is CASSRRQPYEQYF.

The chain uses TRBV6-4 and TRBJ2-3, with 7 bases matching TRBD2. The CDR3 sequence is 16 residues long. J lost 1 base, V lost 2 bases, and 6 bases had no gene match. Germline CDR1 MRHNA, CDR2 SNTAGT. CDR3 DNA sequence: TGTGCCAGCAGTGACACAACTGGGGGGGGCACAGATACGCAGTATTTT. This translates into CASSDTTGGGTDTQYF.

On this clone: The junction does not match germline at one end; this may be a read error. J is TRBJ2-3 and V is TRBV24-1; possibly TRBD2 for D (6 bases). CDR1 is KGHDR, CDR2 SFDVKD, per germline. This CDR3 has 14 amino acids. CDR3 amino acids: CTTSDPTGADTQYF. The CDR3 region has the DNA TGTACCACCAGTGACCCCACGGGGGCAGATACGCAGTATTTT.

This clone was seen only once. J is TRBJ1-5 and V is TRBV30; perhaps TRBD1 as D (6 bases). Germline CDR1 GTSNPN, CDR2 SVGIG (reference sequence). The V gene lost 1 base and the J gene lost 3 bases, with 10 bases spanning the gap. This CDR3 contains 14 residues. The CDR3 spells CAWSEGVNNQPQHF. The CDR3 DNA reads TGTGCCTGGAGTGAGGGGGTTAACAATCAGCCCCAGCATTTT.

The V gene is TRBV7-3, the J gene TRBJ2-7; TRBD2 matches at 12 bases. Unmatched junction bases numbered 5, after V lost 4 bases and J lost 7 bases. The CDR3 is 14 amino acids. The germline CDR1 and CDR2 sequences are SGHTA and FQGTGA. This chain's CDR3 is CASSSGLAGTEQYF. CDR3 in DNA: TGTGCCAGCAGCTCCGGACTAGCGGGGACGGAGCAGTACTTC.

This clone was recorded only once. The chain carries TRBV12-3 or TRBV12-4 and TRBJ1-1, with D hard to call. The V and J ends lost 8 bases and 1 base respectively, with 8 bases between them. The CDR3 has 12 residues. The CDR3 bases are TGTGCCAGCCGCCTCGGGAACACTGAAGCTTTCTTT. It specifies CASRLGNTEAFF.

V is TRBV27 and J is TRBJ2-4, with D tentatively TRBD1 (6 bases). Germline CDR1 MNHEY, CDR2 SMNVEV (reference sequence). This CDR3 is built from 13 residues. Trimming cost V 6 bases and J 9 bases, with 15 bases left between them. CDR3 region: CASSYDRLSIQYF. The DNA of the CDR3 is TGTGCCAGCAGCTACGACAGGTTGAGCATTCAGTACTTC.

The chain has TRBV5-4 and TRBJ2-3; 7 nucleotides agree with TRBD2. This CDR3 is 16 amino acids long. V gave up 4 bases and J gave up 5 bases; unmatched junction bases: 13. Germline-derived CDR1 and CDR2 are SGHNT and YYREEE (reference sequence). CDR3 sequence reads: CASSTVRTSLEDTQYF. In DNA, the CDR3 is TGTGCCAGCAGCACCGTTCGGACTAGTCTGGAAGATACGCAGTATTTT.

Comment on this clone: A junction boundary mismatches the germline segment, possibly from a read error. This CDR3 reads CASSQDHPTGAQQGTQYF. The DNA for the CDR3 is TGTGCCAGCAGCCAGGACCACCCGACAGGGGCCCAACAAGGGACCCAGTACTTC. The chain couples TRBV3-1 (or the pseudogene TRBV3-2) to TRBJ2-5; 8 nucleotides match TRBD1. Germline loops: CDR1 LGHDT, CDR2 YNNKEL (reference sequence). The length of the CDR3 is 18 residues.

V is TRBV4-3 and J is TRBJ2-5; tentative D call: TRBD1 (6 bases). Trimming shortened V by 3 bases and J by 9 bases, and 8 bases separated the two germline ends. The V gene's germline CDR1 is LGHNA and CDR2 YSLEER. The CDR3 spans 11 residues. DNA of the CDR3: TGCGCCAGCAGCCACGAGGGGGCCCAGTACTTC. Translation: CASSHEGAQYF.

CDR3 sequence (DNA): TGTGCCAGCAGTGCGCTCCCAGGGGGTCCCGCTTATGCCGGGGAGCTGTTTTTT. Its translation is CASSALPGGPAYAGELFF. The chain recombines TRBV6-1 with TRBJ2-2, with TRBD1 matching 7 bases. Germline CDR1 reads MNHNS; CDR2 reads SASEGT. The CDR3 consists of 18 residues. After removal of 4 bases from V and 6 bases from J, the junction contained 17 bases not matched to a gene.

The rearrangement links TRBV19 to TRBJ1-5; weak D call: TRBD1 (6 bases). Trimming shortened V by 5 bases and J by 6 bases, and 20 bases separated the two germline ends. CDR3 length: 16 residues. CDR1 is LNHDA and CDR2 is SQIVND in the germline V gene (reference sequence). CDR3 sequence reads: CASSGPKKTGPQPQHF. CDR3 sequence (DNA): TGTGCCAGTAGTGGGCCTAAAAAAACAGGGCCTCAGCCCCAGCATTTT.